This T cell receptor (beta chain) was documented in a study of cytomegalovirus exposure and HLA in healthy donors. Study results and limitations: A later analysis linked a missense DCLRE1C variant to TCR beta V- and J-gene trimming. By HLA locus, TCR association rates varied in a later analysis, with DRB1 showing the most and HLA-C the fewest. Segments of the TCR beta V type were, in most cases, productive about 90% or about 30% of the time in an earlier analysis. Specificity for CMV antigens was confirmed in vitro for a few of the CMV-associated chains.

In regard to this clone: The antigen is not known.

In germline, CDR1 is SGHTA, CDR2 FQGNSA. CDR3 size: 19 residues. The V gene end was trimmed by 6 bases and the J gene end by 3 bases; junction bases not matched to a gene: 18. PCR involved 60 Vbeta and 13 Jbeta primers. Clones were read by immunoSEQ multiplex PCR, and TCRdb kept only the in-frame ones, dropping some. The sample table sets out some 150,000 clones. V is TRBV7-2 and J is TRBJ1-5; the match to TRBD1 covers 9 bases. This clonotype originated in a man aged 40-49 years in good health and CMV-seronegative. The sequenced sample consisted of PBMCs. The CDR3 here is CASSPRGFGGQGDNQPQHF. CDR3 in DNA: TGTGCCAGCAGTCCCAGGGGGTTCGGGGGACAGGGTGACAATCAGCCCCAGCATTTT.